This TCR beta chain was identified in a study of T cells after yellow fever vaccination. About the research overall: Each low-cell-number fraction was prepared by means of SMART-Seq v4 Ultra Low Input.

Points on this clonotype: Its antigen is currently unknown.

Conversion of TCR transcripts into cDNA relied on 5'RACE template switching, which added a universal primer site and UMIs. TCRdb reprocessed the 5' RACE reads with MiXCR, giving one entry per CDR3 protein. The data contain hundreds of thousands of distinct CDR3 sequences, less than 20% of them singletons. The CDR3 runs to 17 residues. V dropped 6 bases and J dropped 4 bases, with 21 bases sitting between them. Germline V gene data show CDR1 as SGHTA and CDR2 as FQGNSA. Findings of the study overall: A weaker secondary response peaked on day 5, the primary on day 15. Among all clonotypes, a small share was observed in both CD4 and CD8 compartments.

The V and J genes are TRBV7-2 and TRBJ2-2; D may be TRBD2 (7 bases). This TCR was sampled from a man younger than 30 who received the YFV17D yellow fever vaccine. The specimen comprised PBMCs, sampled 5 to 6 days after the first yellow fever vaccination. As DNA, the CDR3 is TGTGCCAGCAGGCAAGGGGGGGGGACAACCTTCACCGGGGAGCTGTTTTTT. Amino acids: CASRQGGGTTFTGELFF.